The 10 T cell receptor beta chains below were found in one sample sequenced in a study of blood T cell repertoires in COVID-19. The data were produced by immunoSEQ multiplex PCR, yet TCRdb's version contains in-frame clones alone and is incomplete. The data contain fewer than 250,000 clones, roughly 91% of them singletons. What was sequenced was peripheral blood. These receptors all come from a man under 40 with COVID-19, enrolled during active disease.

The chain recombines TRBV18 with TRBJ1-3; a possible D gene is TRBD1 (6 bases). This CDR3 contains 16 residues. V lost 2 bases and J 3 bases, leaving 14 bases between the germline ends. Germline V gene lookup returns CDR1 KGHSH and CDR2 LQKENI. The CDR3 region is CASSPTPGGRGNTIYF. The CDR3 nucleotides are TGTGCCAGCTCACCAACACCGGGGGGGCGTGGAAACACCATATATTTT.

The V and J genes are TRBV2 and TRBJ1-1; TRBD1 matches 7 bases. From germline, CDR1 is SNHLY and CDR2 FYNNEI. This CDR3 region has 14 residues. Trimming at V came to 6 bases and at J to 1 base, leaving 5 bases not matched to a gene. The DNA of the CDR3 is TGTGCCAGCAGCGAACAGGGGCCGAACACTGAAGCTTTCTTT. Residues: CASSEQGPNTEAFF.

This chain links TRBV18 with TRBJ2-7; 8 bases match TRBD2. The CDR3 has 16 amino acids. V lost 0 bases, J lost 0 bases, and 4 bases stayed unmatched. The germline V gene has CDR1 KGHSH and CDR2 LQKENI. The CDR3: CASSPPSGASSYEQYF. DNA for the CDR3: TGTGCCAGCTCACCACCTAGCGGGGCCTCCTCCTACGAGCAGTACTTC.

The chain recombines TRBV6-5 with TRBJ1-4; TRBD1 aligns across 10 bases. CDR3 length: 13 residues. Germline trimming cut 6 bases from V and 7 bases from J; bases unmatched to any gene: 2. Germline loops: CDR1 MNHEY, CDR2 SVGAGI. DNA of the CDR3: TGTGCCAGCAGGGGACAGGGGACTGAAAAACTGTTTTTT. It translates to CASRGQGTEKLFF.

CDR3 protein: CASSPRDRGDGNYEQYF. The CDR3 bases are TGTGCCAGCAGCCCCCGGGACAGGGGTGACGGCAACTACGAGCAGTACTTC. V and J are TRBV11-3 and TRBJ2-7; 10 bases line up with TRBD1. The length of the CDR3 is 17 residues. V lost 5 bases, J lost 3 bases, and 13 bases stayed unmatched. Germline V gene data show CDR1 as SGHNT and CDR2 as YENEEA.

The chain combines TRBV30 with TRBJ2-5; 10 bases agree with TRBD2. The CDR3 extends over 13 amino acids. Germline V gene data show CDR1 as GTSNPN and CDR2 as SVGIG (reference sequence). V lost 4 bases to trimming and J lost 4 bases; unmatched junction nucleotides: 3. The CDR3 loop reads CAWIAGGGETQYF. The CDR3, as DNA: TGTGCCTGGATAGCGGGGGGCGGAGAGACCCAGTACTTC. The entire variable domain, with the rest obtained from reference TRBV30 and TRBJ2-5, is as follows: SQTIHQWPATLVQPVGSPLSLECTVEGTSNPNLYWYRQAAGRGLQLLFYSVGIGQISSEVPQNLSASRPQDRQFILSSKKLLLSDSGFYLCAWIAGGGETQYFGPGTRLLVL.

V is TRBV27 and J is TRBJ2-1; weak D call: TRBD2 (6 bases). Germline loops: CDR1 MNHEY, CDR2 SMNVEV (reference sequence). The V and J ends lost 1 base and 2 bases respectively, with 6 bases between them. The CDR3 sequence is 14 residues long. CDR3 sequence: CASSLWGAYNEQFF. DNA for the CDR3: TGTGCCAGCAGTTTATGGGGGGCCTACAATGAGCAGTTCTTC.

The chain uses TRBV6-1 and TRBJ1-2, with D unclear. CDR1 is MNHNS and CDR2 is SASEGT in the germline V gene. The CDR3 contains 14 residues. V was trimmed by 0 bases and J by 6 bases, leaving 11 bases between them. CDR3 protein: CASSEAGPDNGYTF. CDR3 sequence (DNA): TGTGCCAGCAGTGAAGCAGGTCCTGACAATGGCTACACCTTC.

The rearrangement joins TRBV6-5 to TRBJ1-5; a weak D match, TRBD1 (6 bases). V was shortened by 6 bases and J by 4 bases, with 10 bases between the two germline ends. Germline loops: CDR1 MNHEY, CDR2 SVGAGI. The CDR3 runs to 13 residues. In DNA, the CDR3 is TGTGCCAGCAGAAGACAGGAGAATCAGCCCCAGCATTTT. It yields the protein CASRRQENQPQHF.

The chain has TRBV5-1 and TRBJ1-4, with D unresolved. Trimming removed 4 bases from V and 0 bases from J, with 7 bases in between. This CDR3 comprises 14 residues. The V gene's germline CDR1 is SGHRS and CDR2 YFSETQ. Here the CDR3 reads CASSPRATNEKLFF. CDR3 DNA sequence: TGCGCCAGCAGCCCACGAGCAACTAATGAAAAACTGTTTTTT.